This T cell receptor beta chain was captured in a study of tumor-infiltrating lymphocytes in primary liver carcinoma. In the study overall: Each of the growths was stage T1-T3 N0M0, extending roughly 4.2 to 11 cm across.

About this clonotype: What it binds is unknown.

Researchers generated TCR beta cDNA from approximately 0.55 ug of total RNA, relying on a constant-region primer. ARM-PCR was slightly modified, and three nested multiplex PCR rounds with it gave rise to the TCR beta libraries. Primers for the first two PCR rounds were TRBV1-TRBV30 forward primers and a C-beta reverse primer (10 cycles per round). TCRdb re-called the multiplex PCR reads with MiXCR, one entry per CDR3 protein. The profile shows more than 85,000 distinct CDR3 sequences, 80% to 85% of them singletons. The CDR3 has 12 amino acids. CDR1 is WSHSY and CDR2 is SAAADI in the germline V gene. Notes on the study in general: Tumor region pairs shared more overlap than did tumor-adjacent and tumor-blood pairs.

For each extraction, RNA and DNA were obtained together from approximately 20-30 mg of unsorted bulk tissue. Every tumor specimen contained over 75% viable tumor cells. The chain links TRBV10-2 to TRBJ2-7; D is undetermined. The sequence derives from a man aged 40-49 years with primary liver carcinoma and hepatitis B virus infection. Sequencing input: liver tumor tissue from sampling region 3. Subset indicated: tumor region T3, left-lateral pole. CDR3 amino acids: CASKAASFEQYV. The CDR3, as DNA: TGCGCCAGCAAGGCGGCGTCCTTCGAGCAGTACGTC.